Sequencing of this TCR beta chain was carried out in a study of T-cell memory formation after mild COVID-19. Findings and caveats of the study: Shrinking CD4+ clones resided mostly in CM and EM, and CD8+ ones in EMRA.

TCRdb independently ran MiXCR on the 5' RACE reads; one entry per CDR3 protein. The table records fewer than 75,000 distinct CDR3 sequences, less than 15% of them present only once. This clonotype has only a few counts. The antigen remains undetermined. CDR1 and CDR2 (germline): SGHAT, FQDESV (reference sequence). The CDR3 covers 16 residues. V was trimmed by 5 bases and J by 2 bases, leaving 18 bases between them. The chain links TRBV11-1 to TRBJ2-5, with unresolved D. The receptor's source is a man aged 18 to 30 who had mild COVID-19 (a few samples of this study predate the infection). Cell type and time point are not known. Sequences were obtained from PBMCs or a T cell subset sorted from them (not recorded which). The CDR3 bases are TGTGCCAGCAGCCCCTTCGTGGGGAACCCACAAGAGACCCAGTACTTC. This translates into CASSPFVGNPQETQYF.